The text below deals with one TCR beta chain. CDR3 length: 15 residues. Germline V gives CDR1 WNHNN, CDR2 SYGVQD (reference sequence). With 3 bases removed from V and 3 bases from J, the gap between germline ends came to 14 bases. This record comes from a study of control samples from healthy donors and cancer patients. The protocol was immunoSEQ multiplex PCR, while the TCRdb copy is restricted to in-frame clones and leaves out a portion. The sample lists 100,000 to 150,000 clones, roughly 90% seen once, with 2% to 3% in the top ten. This chain joins TRBV10-1 and TRBJ1-1; tentative D call: TRBD1 (5 bases). This receptor was obtained from a middle-aged man in good health. Sequenced sample: blood. CDR3 sequence: CASSEGPGRDTEAFF. CDR3 DNA: TGCGCCAGCAGTGAAGGTCCAGGGAGGGACACTGAAGCTTTCTTT.